This T cell receptor beta chain appears in the sequencing data of a study of cytomegalovirus exposure and HLA in healthy donors. General study points: A previous analysis found most TCR beta V segments productive roughly 90% or roughly 30% of the time. TRBV6-2, TRBV6-3 and other indistinguishable V segments were excluded.

CDR1 SQVTM and CDR2 ANQGSEA come from the germline V gene. V lost 0 bases and J lost 5; bases outside the gene matches: 4. The CDR3 consists of 15 residues. Both 60 Vbeta primers and 13 Jbeta primers went into the PCR. Clones were read by immunoSEQ multiplex PCR, and TCRdb kept only the in-frame ones, dropping some. The table includes 65,000 to 100,000 clones, around 79% detected once. Of note for this clone: Antigen specificity is unknown.

Sequencing was performed on PBMCs. The chain joins TRBV29-1 to TRBJ2-5; 12 bases line up with TRBD2. The origin of this receptor is a female donor in good health and CMV-seronegative. The CDR3 loop reads CSVEDRLAGGETQYF. The CDR3 region has the DNA TGCAGCGTTGAAGATCGGCTAGCGGGAGGGGAGACCCAGTACTTC.